These T cell receptor beta chains were read from a single sample in a study of Graves' ophthalmopathy and Graves' hyperthyroidism. TCRdb ran MiXCR on the multiplex PCR reads and lists one entry per CDR3 protein. The repertoire has around 1.1 million distinct CDR3 sequences, 35% to 45% of them found once; the top ten carry 8.5% to 14%. Sequenced material: peripheral blood or thyroid tissue (not recorded which). The receptors derive from an adult man with Graves' hyperthyroidism. Both conserved end residues are part of each CDR3. A D gene is named only where the DNA matches it firmly. A clone size is listed for some rows: how often the clone was seen (once, few, many), or a class if it is expanded.

d_call j_call v_call clone_size cdr3_aa cdr3_nt
TRBD1 TRBJ2-6 TRBV7-9 many CASRGTGGRVGANVLTF TGTGCCAGCAGGGGTACAGGGGGCCGCGTGGGGGCCAACGTCCTGACTTTC
NA TRBJ2-2 TRBV6-5 NA CASSPRTMGEGELFF TGTGCCAGCAGTCCCCGGACGATGGGAGAGGGGGAGCTGTTTTTT
NA TRBJ2-5 TRBV4-3 NA CASSQNGGVGETQYF TGCGCCAGCAGCCAAAATGGAGGGGTAGGGGAGACCCAGTACTTC
NA TRBJ1-4 TRBV11-2 NA CASSFSEEKLFF TGTGCCAGCAGCTTTTCAGAAGAAAAACTGTTTTTT
TRBD2 TRBJ2-7 TRBV11-2 many CASSSRTSGRVGYEQYF TGTGCCAGCAGCTCAAGGACTAGCGGGAGAGTTGGCTACGAGCAGTACTTC
NA TRBJ1-2 TRBV19 many CASSTTGISYGYTF TGTGCCAGTAGTACTACAGGGATATCCTATGGCTACACCTTC
TRBD1 TRBJ1-2 TRBV25-1 few CASSEFDRENGYTF TGTGCCAGCAGTGAGTTTGACAGGGAGAATGGCTACACCTTC
TRBD1 TRBJ2-2 TRBV29-1 NA CSPQGARGTGELFF TGCAGCCCACAGGGGGCGCGTGGTACCGGGGAGCTGTTTTTT
NA TRBJ2-5 TRBV6-5 many CASSGGKETQYF TGCGCCAGCAGTGGGGGCAAAGAGACCCAGTACTTC
TRBD2 TRBJ2-7 TRBV7-9 NA CASSPTSGLYEQYF TGTGCCAGCAGCCCGACTAGCGGATTATACGAGCAGTACTTC
NA TRBJ1-5 TRBV12-3/TRBV12-4 few CASSLSPGENQPQHF TGTGCCAGCAGTTTAAGTCCTGGTGAGAATCAGCCCCAGCATTTT
NA TRBJ1-6 TRBV2 many CASRGWGAGNSPLHF TGTGCCAGCAGGGGGTGGGGGGCCGGTAATTCACCCCTCCACTTT
NA TRBJ2-5 TRBV12-3/TRBV12-4 many CASSFVVQETQYF TGTGCCAGCAGTTTTGTAGTACAAGAGACCCAGTACTTC
NA TRBJ1-6 TRBV2 NA CASSDQNGPPLHF TGTGCCAGCAGCGACCAAAACGGCCCACCCCTCCACTTT
NA TRBJ2-5 TRBV7-2 many CASSENGGRETQYF TGTGCCAGCAGCGAAAATGGGGGGCGAGAGACCCAGTACTTC
TRBD1 TRBJ1-5 TRBV7-9 few CASSLGGQGRRDQPQHF TGTGCCAGCAGCTTAGGCGGACAGGGGAGGCGAGATCAGCCCCAGCATTTT
NA TRBJ1-4 TRBV6-5 few CASSYSSQGSSEKLFF TGTGCCAGCAGTTACTCGAGTCAGGGGTCGAGTGAAAAACTGTTTTTT
NA TRBJ2-5 TRBV29-1 many CSVEKTDRETQYF TGCAGCGTCGAAAAGACGGACCGGGAGACCCAGTACTTC
NA TRBJ2-5 TRBV25-1 NA CASSLSGQGRNQETQYF TGTGCCAGCAGCTTATCGGGCCAGGGAAGGAACCAAGAGACCCAGTACTTC
NA TRBJ2-7 TRBV10-2 NA CARTGSSYEQYF TGCGCCAGGACAGGCAGCTCCTACGAGCAGTACTTC
NA TRBJ2-5 TRBV11-2 NA CASSPQGGGYQETQYF TGTGCCAGCAGCCCACAGGGGGGGGGGTACCAAGAGACCCAGTACTTC
TRBD1 TRBJ2-5 TRBV4-3 few CASSQEPGTGQETQYF TGCGCCAGCAGCCAAGAACCCGGGACAGGTCAAGAGACCCAGTACTTC
TRBD1 TRBJ2-7 TRBV15 many CATSSYRGLSYEQYF TGTGCCACCAGCAGTTACAGGGGTCTCTCCTACGAGCAGTACTTC
TRBD2 TRBJ2-7 TRBV7-2 many CANSSRTSTNEQYF TGTGCCAACAGCTCAAGGACTAGCACCAACGAGCAGTACTTC
TRBD2 TRBJ2-5 TRBV7-2 few CASSFDMSSGDQETQYF TGTGCCAGCAGCTTTGATATGTCTAGCGGGGACCAAGAGACCCAGTACTTC
NA TRBJ2-5 TRBV29-1 NA CSVRGMEGETQYF TGCAGCGTACGGGGCATGGAGGGAGAGACCCAGTACTTC
NA TRBJ2-2 TRBV29-1 many CSVPRDTGELFF TGCAGCGTCCCAAGAGACACCGGGGAGCTGTTTTTT
NA TRBJ1-2 TRBV2 many CASSRGADYGYTF TGTGCCAGCAGCCGGGGGGCGGACTATGGCTACACCTTC
NA TRBJ2-1 TRBV7-9 NA CASRGEGNEQFF TGTGCCAGCAGGGGGGAAGGGAATGAGCAGTTCTTC
NA TRBJ1-6 TRBV7-8 many CASSLGQASSYNSPLHF TGTGCCAGCAGCTTAGGACAGGCCAGCTCCTATAATTCACCCCTCCACTTT
NA TRBJ2-2 TRBV25-1 NA CASTDSFSTGELFF TGTGCCAGCACCGACAGTTTCAGCACCGGGGAGCTGTTTTTT
NA TRBJ1-1 TRBV2 many CASSEVQPEAFF TGTGCCAGCAGTGAAGTCCAGCCTGAAGCTTTCTTT
TRBD1 TRBJ1-2 TRBV27 NA CASSFPRQGEGYGYTF TGTGCCAGCAGTTTCCCCAGACAGGGGGAGGGCTATGGCTACACCTTC
NA TRBJ1-1 TRBV7-2 NA CASSFSGRDTEAFF TGTGCCAGCAGCTTTTCTGGGAGGGACACTGAAGCTTTCTTT
NA TRBJ1-1 TRBV6-5 NA CASNPGTSNTEAFF TGTGCCAGCAACCCGGGGACTTCCAACACTGAAGCTTTCTTT
NA TRBJ1-4 TRBV5-6 few CASSFISANEKLFF TGTGCCAGCAGCTTCATCAGCGCGAATGAAAAACTGTTTTTT
NA TRBJ2-2 TRBV29-1 few CSVVGRENTGELFF TGCAGCGTTGTCGGACGGGAGAACACCGGGGAGCTGTTTTTT
TRBD1 TRBJ1-1 TRBV13 many CASSVDRLNTEAFF TGTGCCAGCAGCGTGGACAGGTTAAACACTGAAGCTTTCTTT
NA TRBJ2-7 TRBV5-1 many CASRSGSGGEQYF TGCGCCAGCAGGTCGGGGTCAGGAGGCGAGCAGTACTTC
NA TRBJ2-7 TRBV20-1 NA CSARGESGREQYF TGCAGTGCTAGGGGCGAGAGTGGTCGCGAGCAGTACTTC
NA TRBJ2-5 TRBV14 NA CASSSYGQAGVTLYF TGTGCCAGCAGCAGTTACGGACAGGCGGGGGTAACCCTGTACTTC
NA TRBJ1-6 TRBV10-3 many CAIRGRDNSPLHF TGTGCCATCAGGGGGCGGGATAATTCACCCCTCCACTTT
NA TRBJ1-1 TRBV29-1 NA CSVTDSANTEAFF TGCAGCGTTACGGACTCAGCGAACACTGAAGCTTTCTTT
NA TRBJ1-5 TRBV20-1 many CSAPGGSSNQPQHF TGCAGTGCCCCCGGGGGGAGTAGCAATCAGCCCCAGCATTTT
TRBD2 TRBJ2-5 TRBV7-9 many CASSFVGLGETQYF TGTGCCAGCAGCTTCGTGGGACTAGGTGAGACCCAGTACTTC
TRBD1 TRBJ2-7 TRBV11-2 NA CASSTAGGIAYELYF TGTGCCAGCAGCACGGCAGGGGGCATCGCCTACGAGCTGTACTTC
TRBD1 TRBJ1-2 TRBV5-1 NA CTSSLRGQGRGYTF TGCACCAGCAGTCTTCGAGGACAGGGAAGAGGCTACACCTTC
NA TRBJ1-6 TRBV12-3/TRBV12-4 once CASQPSQSSHNSPLHF TGTGCCAGTCAACCAAGCCAGAGCTCCCATAATTCACCCCTCCACTTT
NA TRBJ2-5 TRBV20-1 NA CSASGITETQYF TGCAGTGCTAGCGGGATTACAGAGACCCAGTACTTC
NA TRBJ1-1 TRBV20-1 once CSARAWSQGESFF TGCAGTGCTAGAGCGTGGAGTCAGGGAGAATCTTTCTTT
TRBD1 TRBJ1-5 TRBV11-2 many CASSSLGQGHQPQHF TGTGCCAGCAGCTCTCTAGGACAGGGTCATCAGCCCCAGCATTTT
TRBD1 TRBJ1-6 TRBV19 many CASSSRRDRRHSGNSPLHF TGTGCCAGTAGCAGCCGTCGGGACAGGAGGCATTCGGGTAATTCACCCCTCCACTTT
NA TRBJ1-5 TRBV2 few CASSVDLMQPQHF TGTGCCAGCAGTGTGGACTTAATGCAGCCCCAGCATTTT
TRBD1 TRBJ1-6 TRBV7-9 many CASSLEGQGDSPLHF TGTGCCAGCAGCTTAGAGGGACAGGGTGATTCACCCCTCCACTTT
NA TRBJ2-5 TRBV15 many CATSRIKMVGETQYF TGTGCCACCAGCAGAATAAAGATGGTGGGAGAGACCCAGTACTTC
TRBD1 TRBJ1-1 TRBV12-5 NA CASYTAGTGYTEAFF TGTGCCAGCTATACGGCCGGGACAGGGTACACTGAAGCTTTCTTT
NA TRBJ2-7 TRBV15 many CATSRDTGFTFYEQYF TGTGCCACCAGCAGAGACACAGGGTTCACCTTTTACGAGCAGTACTTC